A single sample is the source of the 2 T cell receptor beta chains below, sequenced in a study of blood T cell repertoires in COVID-19 (dated by TCRdb to about 2020). The library was obtained by the immunoSEQ multiplex PCR assay. The table was pulled from immuneACCESS by TCRdb, which kept in-frame rearrangements only. Such tables lose some clones; where checked, under half of the loss comes from unresolved V genes, and the rest has no known cause. This sample comprises about 140,000 clones, roughly four fifths of them detected only once. In total, the top ten clones hold approximately 4.1% of the sample. Sequenced sample: peripheral blood. The receptors here all came from a woman over 75 with acute or convalescent COVID-19.

V and J are TRBV5-1 and TRBJ2-7, with 7 bases identical to TRBD1. Germline V lookup: CDR1 SGHRS, CDR2 YFSETQ. There are 16 residues in the CDR3. Unmatched junction bases numbered 14, after V lost 3 bases and J lost 5 bases. The CDR3 sequence is CASSYIPRQGRNEQYF. CDR3 in DNA: TGCGCCAGCAGCTACATCCCACGACAGGGTAGGAACGAGCAGTACTTC.

This chain connects TRBV27 to TRBJ2-7, with 11 bases aligning to TRBD2. This CDR3 comprises 14 residues. Germline V gives CDR1 MNHEY, CDR2 SMNVEV (reference sequence). V lost 6 bases and J lost 4; bases outside the gene matches: 5. The CDR3 bases are TGTGCCAGCAGGGCTAGCGGGGGGATATACGAGCAGTACTTC. This encodes CASRASGGIYEQYF.